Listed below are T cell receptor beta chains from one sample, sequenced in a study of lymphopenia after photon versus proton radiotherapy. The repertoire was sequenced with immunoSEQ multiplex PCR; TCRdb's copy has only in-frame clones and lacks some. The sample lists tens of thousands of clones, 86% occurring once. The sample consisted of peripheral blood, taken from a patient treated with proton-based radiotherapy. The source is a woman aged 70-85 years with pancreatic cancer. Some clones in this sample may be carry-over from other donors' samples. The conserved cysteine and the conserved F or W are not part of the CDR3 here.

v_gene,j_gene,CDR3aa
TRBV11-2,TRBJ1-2,ASSRSREGYGYT
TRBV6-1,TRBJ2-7,ASSERKPDDEQY
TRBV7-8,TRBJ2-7,ASSKGGLAFYEQY
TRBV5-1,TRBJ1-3,ASSLSGGRSGNTIY
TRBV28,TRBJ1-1,ASSLRGTLNTEAF
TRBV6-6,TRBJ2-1,ASTQGQSSYNEQF
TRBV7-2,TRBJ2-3,ASSSPYAPPSSTDTQY
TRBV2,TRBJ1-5,ASSEPNRGVSNQPQH
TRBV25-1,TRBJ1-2,ASSDGPSGYT
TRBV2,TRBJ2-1,ASSATGYNEQF
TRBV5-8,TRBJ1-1,ASSSYRGYTEAF
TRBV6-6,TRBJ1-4,ASSFGQGYEKLF
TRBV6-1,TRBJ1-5,ASSVWGGNQPQH
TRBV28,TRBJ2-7,AIQRGGAYSYEQY
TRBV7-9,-,ASSPESYRGEQY
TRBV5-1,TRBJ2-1,ASRWEQNEQF
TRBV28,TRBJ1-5,ASRNGQAAEPQH
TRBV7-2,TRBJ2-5,ASSPVRGETQY
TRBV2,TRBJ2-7,ASSEIVPGHEQY
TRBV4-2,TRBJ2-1,ASSQEYASEQF
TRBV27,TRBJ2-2,ASSLSGTVNTGELF
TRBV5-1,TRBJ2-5,ASSHTGGQETQY
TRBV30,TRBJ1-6,AWSKGVLTTYNSPLH
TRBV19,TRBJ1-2,ASSSQGTASISYGYT
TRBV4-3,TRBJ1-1,ASSQDPQGTRFTEAF
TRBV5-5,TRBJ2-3,ASSLGTGDTDTQY
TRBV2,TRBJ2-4,ASNEQGAKNIQY
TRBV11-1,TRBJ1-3,ASSLAVSGNTIY
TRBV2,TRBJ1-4,ASTPRQSTNEKLF
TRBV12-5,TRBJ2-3,ASGLGGGDTQY
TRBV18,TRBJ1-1,ASSPAGRMNTEAF
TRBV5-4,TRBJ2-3,ASSSGGGAGDTQY
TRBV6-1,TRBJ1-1,ASSPPRLGGTEAF
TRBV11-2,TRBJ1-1,ASSLSTEAF
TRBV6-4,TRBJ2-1,ASSGTSGSSYNEQF
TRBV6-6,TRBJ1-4,ATLRSANEKLF
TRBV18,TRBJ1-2,ASSPGANYGYT
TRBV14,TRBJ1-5,ASSKSGNQPQH
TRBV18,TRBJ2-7,ASSPVASGSLNEQY